Listed below are T cell receptor beta chains from one sample, sequenced in a study of blood T cell repertoires in COVID-19. The data were produced by immunoSEQ multiplex PCR, yet TCRdb's version contains in-frame clones alone and is incomplete. The sample lists just over 65,000 clones, about nine tenths occurring once. The sample comprised peripheral blood. These TCRs come from a man aged 25 to 45 with acute or convalescent COVID-19. CDR3s include the opening cysteine and the closing phenylalanine or tryptophan. The D gene is left open where the match is weak. Clone size is stated in some rows and not others, as once, few, many or a class when expanded.

V gene: TRBV9; clone size: -; J gene: TRBJ2-3; D gene: -; CDR3 protein: CASSVSGRGYTDTQYF; CDR3 DNA: TGTGCCAGCAGCGTATCGGGTAGGGGATACACAGATACGCAGTATTTT
V gene: TRBV20-1; clone size: -; J gene: TRBJ2-4; D gene: TRBD2; CDR3 protein: CSASPLSGTGKNIQYF; CDR3 DNA: TGCAGTGCTAGTCCCCTCAGCGGGACGGGCAAAAACATTCAGTACTTC
V gene: TRBV19; clone size: -; J gene: TRBJ2-3; D gene: -; CDR3 protein: CASTLRPGGGGTDTQYF; CDR3 DNA: TGTGCCAGTACCCTTCGACCCGGGGGAGGAGGCACAGATACGCAGTATTTT
V gene: TRBV6-5; clone size: few; J gene: TRBJ2-1; D gene: -; CDR3 protein: CASSKEQGIRQFF; CDR3 DNA: TGTGCCAGCAGTAAGGAACAGGGAATTCGGCAGTTCTTC
V gene: TRBV7-9; clone size: -; J gene: TRBJ1-3; D gene: -; CDR3 protein: CASIHSSGNTIYF; CDR3 DNA: TGTGCCAGCATCCACAGCTCTGGAAACACCATATATTTT
V gene: TRBV2; clone size: once; J gene: TRBJ1-3; D gene: -; CDR3 protein: CASRLSGNTIYF; CDR3 DNA: TGTGCCAGCAGACTCTCTGGAAACACCATATATTTT
V gene: TRBV5-4; clone size: -; J gene: TRBJ1-5; D gene: -; CDR3 protein: CASSLAGGNQPQHF; CDR3 DNA: TGTGCCAGCAGCTTGGCTGGAGGCAATCAGCCCCAGCATTTT
V gene: TRBV7-9; clone size: -; J gene: TRBJ1-2; D gene: -; CDR3 protein: CAILLHYGYTF; CDR3 DNA: TGTGCCATTCTTCTTCACTATGGCTACACCTTC
V gene: TRBV27; clone size: -; J gene: TRBJ2-1; D gene: TRBD1; CDR3 protein: CASSSPRGRGPGYEQFF; CDR3 DNA: TGTGCCAGCAGTTCCCCCCGGGGTAGGGGGCCAGGGTATGAGCAGTTCTTC
V gene: TRBV2; clone size: -; J gene: TRBJ2-1; D gene: TRBD2; CDR3 protein: CASRRREGDNEQFF; CDR3 DNA: TGTGCCAGCAGGCGGCGGGAGGGGGACAATGAGCAGTTCTTC
V gene: TRBV5-1; clone size: -; J gene: TRBJ2-1; D gene: TRBD2; CDR3 protein: CASSASGSVVDEQFF; CDR3 DNA: TGCGCCAGCAGCGCTAGCGGGAGTGTGGTCGATGAGCAGTTCTTC
V gene: TRBV2; clone size: once; J gene: TRBJ1-3; D gene: -; CDR3 protein: CASSDGYSGNTIYF; CDR3 DNA: TGTGCCAGCAGTGACGGGTATTCTGGAAACACCATATATTTT
V gene: TRBV3-1/TRBV3-2; clone size: -; J gene: TRBJ2-3; D gene: TRBD2; CDR3 protein: CASSQGREVTSTDTQYF; CDR3 DNA: TGTGCCAGCAGCCAAGGACGGGAGGTTACTAGCACAGATACGCAGTATTTT
V gene: TRBV7-2; clone size: -; J gene: TRBJ2-7; D gene: -; CDR3 protein: CASSFALGISYEQYF; CDR3 DNA: TGTGCCAGCAGCTTTGCCCTAGGAATCTCCTACGAGCAGTACTTC
V gene: TRBV28; clone size: -; J gene: TRBJ1-5; D gene: -; CDR3 protein: CASSGQKNQPQHF; CDR3 DNA: TGTGCCAGCAGTGGGCAGAAAAATCAGCCCCAGCATTTT
V gene: TRBV7-9; clone size: -; J gene: TRBJ1-2; D gene: -; CDR3 protein: CASSSHVGYGYTF; CDR3 DNA: TGTGCCAGCAGTTCCCACGTCGGGTATGGCTACACCTTC
V gene: TRBV27; clone size: once; J gene: TRBJ2-7; D gene: TRBD1; CDR3 protein: CASRNGTGRHEQYF; CDR3 DNA: TGTGCCAGCAGGAACGGGACAGGGCGCCACGAGCAGTACTTC
V gene: TRBV19; clone size: -; J gene: TRBJ2-2; D gene: -; CDR3 protein: CASSTPGTGELFF; CDR3 DNA: TGTGCCAGTAGTACCCCCGGCACCGGGGAGCTGTTTTTT
V gene: TRBV28; clone size: -; J gene: TRBJ1-4; D gene: TRBD1; CDR3 protein: CASSANGQGFFEKLFF; CDR3 DNA: TGTGCCAGCAGCGCTAACGGACAGGGCTTTTTTGAAAAACTGTTTTTT
V gene: TRBV13; clone size: -; J gene: TRBJ1-1; D gene: -; CDR3 protein: CASSRNTEAFF; CDR3 DNA: TGTGCCAGCAGCCGTAACACTGAAGCTTTCTTT
V gene: TRBV24-1; clone size: -; J gene: TRBJ2-7; D gene: -; CDR3 protein: CATNSRSSYEQYF; CDR3 DNA: TGTGCCACCAATTCTAGGAGCTCCTACGAGCAGTACTTC
V gene: TRBV6-5; clone size: -; J gene: TRBJ2-1; D gene: TRBD1; CDR3 protein: CASSSGTGRAYNEQFF; CDR3 DNA: TGTGCCAGCAGTTCGGGGACAGGGCGCGCCTACAATGAGCAGTTCTTC
V gene: TRBV10-3; clone size: -; J gene: TRBJ2-2; D gene: TRBD2; CDR3 protein: CAIRGTSENTGELFF; CDR3 DNA: TGTGCCATCAGGGGGACTAGCGAGAACACCGGGGAGCTGTTTTTT
V gene: TRBV2; clone size: -; J gene: TRBJ2-7; D gene: TRBD1; CDR3 protein: CASTPGQGAYEQYF; CDR3 DNA: TGTGCCAGCACCCCGGGACAGGGGGCCTACGAGCAGTACTTC
V gene: TRBV18; clone size: -; J gene: TRBJ2-7; D gene: -; CDR3 protein: CASSPTGYEQYF; CDR3 DNA: TGTGCCAGCTCACCGACAGGCTACGAGCAGTACTTC
V gene: TRBV19; clone size: -; J gene: TRBJ1-2; D gene: -; CDR3 protein: CASSRRDYGYTF; CDR3 DNA: TGTGCCAGTAGTCGGCGGGACTATGGCTACACCTTC
V gene: TRBV28; clone size: -; J gene: TRBJ2-3; D gene: TRBD1; CDR3 protein: CASSLVLTGGRDTQYF; CDR3 DNA: TGTGCCAGCAGTTTGGTTTTGACAGGGGGCAGAGATACGCAGTATTTT
V gene: TRBV5-1; clone size: -; J gene: TRBJ1-6; D gene: -; CDR3 protein: CASSLGQFVRDSPLHF; CDR3 DNA: TGCGCCAGCAGCTTGGGGCAGTTTGTGAGGGATTCACCCCTCCACTTT
V gene: TRBV3-1/TRBV3-2; clone size: -; J gene: TRBJ1-2; D gene: -; CDR3 protein: CASSQVQPGVHTF; CDR3 DNA: TGTGCCAGCAGCCAAGTCCAACCAGGGGTCCACACCTTC
V gene: TRBV30; clone size: -; J gene: TRBJ1-2; D gene: -; CDR3 protein: CAWSHPRGGVYGYTF; CDR3 DNA: TGTGCCTGGAGTCACCCCCGGGGGGGGGTCTATGGCTACACCTTC
V gene: TRBV6-6; clone size: few; J gene: TRBJ2-7; D gene: -; CDR3 protein: CASLGSLPWAEQYF; CDR3 DNA: TGTGCCAGCCTAGGGAGCCTACCCTGGGCCGAGCAGTACTTC
V gene: TRBV2; clone size: -; J gene: TRBJ2-1; D gene: -; CDR3 protein: CASVMVRNEQFF; CDR3 DNA: TGTGCCAGCGTTATGGTGAGGAATGAGCAGTTCTTC
V gene: TRBV14; clone size: -; J gene: TRBJ1-6; D gene: -; CDR3 protein: CASSQERDRSNNSPLHF; CDR3 DNA: TGTGCCAGCAGCCAAGAACGCGACAGGTCGAATAATTCACCCCTCCACTTT
V gene: TRBV2; clone size: once; J gene: TRBJ1-4; D gene: -; CDR3 protein: CASSEGAGRGEKLFF; CDR3 DNA: TGTGCCAGCAGTGAAGGGGCAGGGCGAGGAGAAAAACTGTTTTTT
V gene: TRBV11-2; clone size: -; J gene: TRBJ2-1; D gene: -; CDR3 protein: CASSLPGRRIGNEQFF; CDR3 DNA: TGTGCCAGCAGCTTACCCGGGAGACGTATCGGCAATGAGCAGTTCTTC
V gene: TRBV7-9; clone size: few; J gene: TRBJ2-7; D gene: TRBD1; CDR3 protein: CASSLAGQGGYEQYF; CDR3 DNA: TGTGCCAGCAGCTTAGCCGGACAGGGGGGCTACGAGCAGTACTTC
V gene: TRBV15; clone size: -; J gene: TRBJ2-1; D gene: -; CDR3 protein: CATSRGIGAGTYNEQFF; CDR3 DNA: TGTGCCACCAGCAGAGGAATTGGGGCGGGAACCTACAATGAGCAGTTCTTC
V gene: TRBV19; clone size: -; J gene: TRBJ1-5; D gene: TRBD1; CDR3 protein: CASSIAAGGHQPQHF; CDR3 DNA: TGTGCCAGTAGTATTGCCGCAGGGGGACATCAGCCCCAGCATTTT
V gene: TRBV6-2/TRBV6-3; clone size: -; J gene: TRBJ1-1; D gene: TRBD1; CDR3 protein: CASSSPDRAVRAFF; CDR3 DNA: TGTGCCAGCAGTTCCCCGGACAGGGCGGTTAGAGCTTTCTTT
V gene: TRBV24-1; clone size: -; J gene: TRBJ2-1; D gene: TRBD1; CDR3 protein: CATSTRDRGRGEQFF; CDR3 DNA: TGTGCCACCAGTACAAGGGACAGGGGAAGGGGTGAGCAGTTCTTC
V gene: TRBV29-1; clone size: -; J gene: TRBJ2-1; D gene: TRBD1; CDR3 protein: CSVTWDSYNEQFF; CDR3 DNA: TGCAGCGTCACCTGGGACAGCTACAATGAGCAGTTCTTC